This T cell receptor beta chain was sequenced during a study of shared clonotypes between healthy human individuals. CDR3 length equals 13 residues. Germline V gene data show CDR1 as SGHVS and CDR2 as FQNEAQ. V lost 5 bases, J lost 4 bases, and 10 bases lay in between. Assay used: immunoSEQ multiplex PCR; TCRdb lists only in-frame clones, some missing. The sample has about 1.4 million clones, over 95% seen once. This chain joins TRBV7-8 and TRBJ2-3; D uncertain. Sequencing was performed on naive CD4+ T cells sorted from blood. This sample's subset: CD45RA+ positively selected. The source is a man aged 25-40 years in good health. In nucleotides, the CDR3 is TGTGCCAGCAGCCCAACAAGGGCAGATACGCAGTATTTT. Translated, it gives CASSPTRADTQYF.